These 13 T cell receptor beta chains originate from one sample sequenced in a study of T cells in Graves' hyperthyroidism and ophthalmopathy. TCR beta CDR3 regions were amplified from RNA. Initially, a first-round RT-PCR of the TCR CDR3 employed the HTBI primer set. TCRdb re-called the multiplex PCR reads with MiXCR, one entry per CDR3 protein. The sample consists of about 580,000 distinct CDR3 sequences, approximately 14% of them appearing once. The specimen sequenced was blood. Receptors originate from a woman in her twenties or thirties with Graves' hyperthyroidism that later progressed to Graves' ophthalmopathy.

There are a few counts of this clonotype. The chain links TRBV4-1 to TRBJ1-5; 9 bases are shared with TRBD1. The CDR3 has 17 amino acids. Looked up from germline, CDR1 is MGHRA and CDR2 is YSYEKL. V dropped 3 bases and J dropped 2; count of bases not matched to a gene: 8. The CDR3 DNA follows: TGCGCCAGCAGCCAGGGCTCCGGGACAGGGCGCAATCAGCCCCAGCATTTT. It specifies CASSQGSGTGRNQPQHF.

Worth noting for this clonotype: One base away lies a much larger clone, so this may be a sequencing read error. This chain's CDR3 is CAGSRHQFEAFF. The CDR3 nucleotides read TGTGCCGGCAGCCGACATCAGTTCGAAGCTTTCTTT. The rearrangement uses TRBV7-2 and TRBJ1-1; the D is unclear. The CDR3 totals 12 residues. The germline V gene has CDR1 SGHTA and CDR2 FQGNSA. Complete variable domain (other parts from reference TRBV7-2 and TRBJ1-1): GAGVSQSPSNKVTEKGKDVELRCDPISGHTALYWYRQSLGQGLEFLIYFQGNSAPDKSGLPSDRFSAERTGGSVSTLTIQRTQQEDSAVYLCAGSRHQFEAFFGQGTRLTVV.

The V and J genes are TRBV2 and TRBJ2-1, with D tentatively TRBD1 (5 bases). CDR3 size: 14 residues. Trimming removed 1 base from V and 6 bases from J, with 10 bases in between. CDR1 SNHLY and CDR2 FYNNEI come from the germline V gene. The CDR3 nucleotides are TGTGCCAGCAGTGAAGAGGGGCTATCCAATGAGCAGTTCTTC. Translation: CASSEEGLSNEQFF.

This clonotype was detected many times. The rearrangement uses TRBV18 and TRBJ1-6; D possibly corresponds to TRBD1 (5 bases). From germline, CDR1 is KGHSH and CDR2 LQKENI. CDR3 size: 17 residues. Between the trimmed V and J ends, which lost 1 base and 0 bases, there was a span of 10 bases. CDR3: CASSPRPGSSYNSPLHF. The CDR3 DNA reads as TGTGCCAGCTCACCACGTCCAGGGAGCTCCTATAATTCACCCCTCCACTTT.

This clonotype has ten or more counts. The J gene is TRBJ2-5, the V gene TRBV12-3 or TRBV12-4, with D tentatively TRBD1 (5 bases). The CDR3 runs to 16 residues. V dropped 1 base and J dropped 7 bases, with 19 bases sitting between them. The CDR3 loop reads CASSLDPQTGPGTQYF. In DNA form, the CDR3 reads TGTGCCAGCAGTTTAGACCCTCAAACAGGTCCAGGGACCCAGTACTTC.

In its sample, this clonotype was seen many times. The gene calls are TRBV24-1 and TRBJ2-5; weak D call: TRBD1 (6 bases). Germline V gene data show CDR1 as KGHDR and CDR2 as SFDVKD. The CDR3 has 15 residues. V was clipped by 4 bases and J by 4 bases, with 15 bases between them. The DNA of the CDR3 is TGTGCCACCAGTGACCCCAGGGGAGCGGCAGAGACCCAGTACTTC. Its protein is CATSDPRGAAETQYF.

This clonotype was counted at least ten times. The V gene is TRBV6-2 or TRBV6-3, the J gene TRBJ2-7; TRBD2 matches 12 bases. This CDR3 has 16 amino acids. Trimming cost V 5 bases and J 3 bases; bases outside gene matches: 8. Per germline, CDR1 MNHEY and CDR2 SVGEGT. Here the CDR3 DNA reads TGTGCCAGCAGTCCCCGGACTAGCGGGGACCTCTACGAGCAGTACTTC. This codes for CASSPRTSGDLYEQYF.

Ten or more counts support this clonotype. The rearrangement links TRBV30 to TRBJ1-5, with a possible D match to TRBD1 (6 bases). Germline lookup yields CDR1 GTSNPN and CDR2 SVGIG (reference sequence). The CDR3 runs 15 residues. Trimming shortened V by 0 bases and J by 4 bases, and 13 bases separated the two germline ends. In DNA form, the CDR3 reads TGTGCCTGGAGTGTTGTCAGGGGAGTAAATCAGCCCCAGCATTTT. It is translated as CAWSVVRGVNQPQHF.

V is TRBV5-1 and J is TRBJ2-7, with TRBD2 identical over 8 bases. The CDR3 is made up of 15 amino acids. V lost 0 bases, J lost 6 bases, and 8 bases stayed unmatched. Germline loops: CDR1 SGHRS, CDR2 YFSETQ. The CDR3 spells CASSLAWREVSEQYF. The CDR3 DNA reads TGCGCCAGCAGCTTGGCCTGGCGGGAGGTTTCCGAGCAGTACTTC.

This clonotype was detected many times. CDR3 bases: TGCAGCGTTCCCCGGAGGACCGGGTATGGTGTCGATGACGAGCAGTACTTC. This encodes CSVPRRTGYGVDDEQYF. The J gene is TRBJ2-7, the V gene TRBV29-1, with a weak D call TRBD2 (5 bases). The CDR3 totals 17 residues. Trimming cost V 5 bases and J 5 bases, with 28 bases left between them. CDR1 and CDR2 from the germline V gene are SQVTM and ANQGSEA.

This clonotype was recorded at least ten times. The chain joins TRBV28 to TRBJ1-6, with a weak D call TRBD1 (6 bases). This CDR3 comprises 13 residues. Trimming stripped 7 bases from V and 16 bases from J, with 20 bases between. In germline, CDR1 is MDHEN, CDR2 SYDVKM. This CDR3 is CASTQQGKRRLHF. CDR3 bases: TGTGCCAGCACCCAACAGGGAAAGAGGAGGCTCCACTTT.

This clonotype was counted many times. This chain links TRBV30 with TRBJ1-1; perhaps TRBD1 as D (5 bases). V was shortened by 3 bases and J by 8 bases, with 13 bases between the two germline ends. CDR1 is GTSNPN and CDR2 is SVGIG in the germline V gene (reference sequence). This CDR3 is 12 amino acids long. This CDR3 reads CAWSRDPLEAFF. The CDR3 DNA follows: TGTGCCTGGAGCCGGGACCCCTTGGAAGCTTTCTTT.

This clonotype was seen only a few times. V usage is TRBV7-9 and J usage is TRBJ2-5; D might be TRBD2 (5 bases). CDR1 is SEHNR and CDR2 is FQNEAQ in the germline V gene (reference sequence). Deletions cut 4 bases from V and 3 bases from J, with 15 bases between. The CDR3 consists of 15 residues. The CDR3 DNA follows: TGTGCCAGCAGCTGGGTCCCGGGGTCTGAAGAGACCCAGTACTTC. Translation: CASSWVPGSEETQYF.